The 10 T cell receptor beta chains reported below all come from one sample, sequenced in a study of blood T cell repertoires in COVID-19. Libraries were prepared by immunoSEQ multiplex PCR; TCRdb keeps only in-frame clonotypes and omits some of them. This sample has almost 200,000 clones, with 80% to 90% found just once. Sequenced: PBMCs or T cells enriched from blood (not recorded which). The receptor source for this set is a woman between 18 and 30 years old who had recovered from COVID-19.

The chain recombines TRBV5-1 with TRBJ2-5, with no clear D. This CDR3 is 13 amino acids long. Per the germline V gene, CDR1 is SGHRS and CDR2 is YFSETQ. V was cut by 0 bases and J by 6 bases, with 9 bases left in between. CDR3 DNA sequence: TGCGCCAGCAGCTTGGACGTTAGCAAGACCCAGTACTTC. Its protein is CASSLDVSKTQYF.

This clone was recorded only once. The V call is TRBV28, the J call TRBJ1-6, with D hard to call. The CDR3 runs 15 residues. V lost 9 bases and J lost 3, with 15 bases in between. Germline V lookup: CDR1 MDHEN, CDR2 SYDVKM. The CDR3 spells CASKREGGYNSPLHF. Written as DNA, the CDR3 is TGTGCCAGTAAGAGAGAGGGAGGCTATAATTCACCCCTCCACTTT.

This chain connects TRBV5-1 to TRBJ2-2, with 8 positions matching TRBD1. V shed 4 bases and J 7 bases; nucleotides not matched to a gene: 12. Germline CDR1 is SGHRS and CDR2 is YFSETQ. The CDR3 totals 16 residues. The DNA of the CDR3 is TGCGCCAGCAGCCCATCCGGGACAGGTCGGTTCGGGGAGCTGTTTTTT. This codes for CASSPSGTGRFGELFF.

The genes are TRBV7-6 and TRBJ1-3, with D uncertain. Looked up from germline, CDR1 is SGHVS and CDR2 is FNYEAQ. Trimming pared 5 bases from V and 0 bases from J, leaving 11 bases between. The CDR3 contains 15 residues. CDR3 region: CASSPHRPSGNTIYF. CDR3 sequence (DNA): TGTGCCAGCAGCCCCCACAGACCCTCTGGAAACACCATATATTTT.

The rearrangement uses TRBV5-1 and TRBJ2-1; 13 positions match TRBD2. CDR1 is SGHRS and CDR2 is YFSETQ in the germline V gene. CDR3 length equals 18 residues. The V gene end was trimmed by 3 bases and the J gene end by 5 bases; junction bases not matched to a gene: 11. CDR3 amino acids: CASSYGTSGEAVNNEQFF. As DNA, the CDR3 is TGCGCCAGCAGCTACGGGACTAGCGGGGAAGCAGTTAACAATGAGCAGTTCTTC.

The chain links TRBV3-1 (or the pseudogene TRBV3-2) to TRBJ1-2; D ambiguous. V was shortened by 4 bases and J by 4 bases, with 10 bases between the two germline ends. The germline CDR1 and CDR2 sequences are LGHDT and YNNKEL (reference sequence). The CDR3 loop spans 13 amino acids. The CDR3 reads CASSPLQRYGYTF. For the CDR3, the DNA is TGTGCCAGCAGCCCCCTGCAGCGCTATGGCTACACCTTC.

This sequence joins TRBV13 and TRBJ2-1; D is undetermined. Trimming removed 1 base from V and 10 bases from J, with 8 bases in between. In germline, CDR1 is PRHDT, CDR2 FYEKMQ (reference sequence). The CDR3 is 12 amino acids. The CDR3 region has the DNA TGTGCCAGCAGCTTAGTTCCCGGGGAGCAGTTCTTC. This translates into CASSLVPGEQFF. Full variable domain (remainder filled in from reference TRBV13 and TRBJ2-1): AAGVIQSPRHLIKEKRETATLKCYPIPRHDTVYWYQQGPGQDPQFLISFYEKMQSDKGSIPDRFSAQQFSDYHSELNMSSLELGDSALYFCASSLVPGEQFFGPGTRLTVL.

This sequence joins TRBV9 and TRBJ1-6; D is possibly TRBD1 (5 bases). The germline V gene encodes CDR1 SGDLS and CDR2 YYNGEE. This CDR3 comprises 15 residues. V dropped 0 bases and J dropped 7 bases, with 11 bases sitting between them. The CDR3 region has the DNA TGTGCCAGCAGCGTAGCCCCCGGGGGAAATTCACCCCTCCACTTT. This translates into CASSVAPGGNSPLHF.

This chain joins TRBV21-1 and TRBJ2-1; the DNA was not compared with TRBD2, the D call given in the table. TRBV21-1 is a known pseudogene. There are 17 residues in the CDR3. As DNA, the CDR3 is TGTGCCAGCCCCAAGGGACTAGCGGGGGGTTACGGCAATGAGCAGTTCTTC. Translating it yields CASPKGLAGGYGNEQFF.

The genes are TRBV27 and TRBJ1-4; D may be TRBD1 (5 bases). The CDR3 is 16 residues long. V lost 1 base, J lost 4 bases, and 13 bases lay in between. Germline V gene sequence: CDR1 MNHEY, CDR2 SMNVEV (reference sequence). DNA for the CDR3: TGTGCCAGCAGTTTATGGGGAGGGGTTGGTAATGAAAAACTGTTTTTT. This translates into CASSLWGGVGNEKLFF.